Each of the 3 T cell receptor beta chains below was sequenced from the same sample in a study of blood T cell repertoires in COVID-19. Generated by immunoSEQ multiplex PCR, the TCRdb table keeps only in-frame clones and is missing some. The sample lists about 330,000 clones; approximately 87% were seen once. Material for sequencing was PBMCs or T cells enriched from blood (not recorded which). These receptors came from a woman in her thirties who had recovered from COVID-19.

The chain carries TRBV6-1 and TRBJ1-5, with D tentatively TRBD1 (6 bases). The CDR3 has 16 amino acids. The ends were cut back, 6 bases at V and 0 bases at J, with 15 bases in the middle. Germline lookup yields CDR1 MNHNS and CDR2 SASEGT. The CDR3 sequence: CASSEFRGFSNQPQHF. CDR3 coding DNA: TGTGCCAGCAGCGAATTCAGGGGATTTAGCAATCAGCCCCAGCATTTT.

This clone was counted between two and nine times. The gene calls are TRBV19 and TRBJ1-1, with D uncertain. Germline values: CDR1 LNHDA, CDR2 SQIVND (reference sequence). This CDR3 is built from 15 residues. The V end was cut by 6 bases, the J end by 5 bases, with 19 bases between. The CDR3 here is CASRTSGGRETEAFF. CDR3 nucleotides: TGTGCCAGTAGGACGTCCGGAGGGAGGGAGACTGAAGCTTTCTTT.

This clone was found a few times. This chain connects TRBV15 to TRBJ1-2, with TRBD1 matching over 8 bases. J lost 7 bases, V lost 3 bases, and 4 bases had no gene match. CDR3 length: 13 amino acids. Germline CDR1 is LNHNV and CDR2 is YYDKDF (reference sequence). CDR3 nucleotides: TGTGCCACCAGCAGGGGCAGGGGGCTTGGCTACACCTTC. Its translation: CATSRGRGLGYTF.